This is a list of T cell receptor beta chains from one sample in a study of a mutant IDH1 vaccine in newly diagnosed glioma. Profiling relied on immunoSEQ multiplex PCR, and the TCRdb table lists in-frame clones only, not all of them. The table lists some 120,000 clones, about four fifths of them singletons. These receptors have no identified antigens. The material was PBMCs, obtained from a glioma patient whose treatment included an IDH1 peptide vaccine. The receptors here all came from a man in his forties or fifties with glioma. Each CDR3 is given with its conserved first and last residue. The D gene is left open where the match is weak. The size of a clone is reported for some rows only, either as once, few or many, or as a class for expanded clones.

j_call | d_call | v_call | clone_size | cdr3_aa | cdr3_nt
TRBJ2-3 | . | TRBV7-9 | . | CASSPRVGNTDTQYF | TGTGCCAGCAGCCCCCGGGTGGGAAACACAGATACGCAGTATTTT
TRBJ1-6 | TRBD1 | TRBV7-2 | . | CASRSRDSRDSPLHF | TGTGCCAGCAGGTCTCGGGACAGCAGGGATTCACCCCTCCACTTT
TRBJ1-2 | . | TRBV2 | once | CASSEQGQHYGYTF | TGTGCCAGCAGTGAGCAGGGGCAGCACTATGGCTACACCTTC
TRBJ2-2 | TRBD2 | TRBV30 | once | CAWSGLAGTPGELFF | TGTGCCTGGTCGGGACTAGCGGGGACTCCCGGGGAGCTGTTTTTT
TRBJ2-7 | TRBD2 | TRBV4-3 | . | CASSQGLAGVYEQYF | TGCGCCAGCAGCCAAGGACTAGCGGGGGTCTACGAGCAGTACTTC
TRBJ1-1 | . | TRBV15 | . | CATSRDWLRGEAFF | TGTGCCACCAGCAGAGATTGGTTACGGGGTGAAGCTTTCTTT
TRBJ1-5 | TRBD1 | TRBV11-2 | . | CASSRGTGGLQPQHF | TGTGCCAGCAGCAGGGGGACAGGGGGTCTTCAGCCCCAGCATTTT
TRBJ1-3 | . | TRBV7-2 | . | CASSLGIAGNTIYF | TGTGCCAGCAGCTTAGGCATCGCTGGAAACACCATATATTTT
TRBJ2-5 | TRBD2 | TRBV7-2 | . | CASSLKIAGLVTQYF | TGTGCCAGCAGCTTAAAGATAGCGGGCTTGGTAACCCAGTACTTC
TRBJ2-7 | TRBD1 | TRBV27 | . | CASSSLSGTGFYEQYF | TGTGCCAGCAGTTCCCTCTCCGGGACAGGCTTTTACGAGCAGTACTTC
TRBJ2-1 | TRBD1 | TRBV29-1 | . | CSVRDRAYNEQFF | TGCAGCGTCCGGGACAGGGCTTACAATGAGCAGTTCTTC
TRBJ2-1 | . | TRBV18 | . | CASSQTDTEQFF | TGTGCCAGCTCACAGACAGACACTGAGCAGTTCTTC
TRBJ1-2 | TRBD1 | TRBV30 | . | CAWSVSQGASGYTF | TGTGCCTGGAGTGTTAGTCAGGGGGCAAGTGGCTACACCTTC
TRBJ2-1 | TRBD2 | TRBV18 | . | CASSNLSGRYNEQFF | TGTGCCAGCTCTAATCTTAGCGGGAGATACAATGAGCAGTTCTTC
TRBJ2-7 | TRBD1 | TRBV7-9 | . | CASSLAQGTGSLGYEQYF | TGTGCCAGCAGCTTAGCGCAGGGGACAGGGTCACTGGGCTACGAGCAGTACTTC
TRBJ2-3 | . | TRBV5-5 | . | CASSLVAGAVTDTQYF | TGTGCCAGCAGCTTGGTTGCGGGGGCGGTCACAGATACGCAGTATTTT
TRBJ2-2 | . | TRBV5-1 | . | CASSLNQGGLSGELFF | TGCGCCAGCAGCTTAAACCAGGGTGGATTGAGCGGGGAGCTGTTTTTT
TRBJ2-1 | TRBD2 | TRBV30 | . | CAWSVVSGRSNEQFF | TGTGCCTGGAGTGTAGTTAGCGGGAGGTCCAATGAGCAGTTCTTC
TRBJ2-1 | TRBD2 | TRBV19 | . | CASSTQIGTSNYNEQFF | TGTGCCAGTAGTACCCAAATTGGGACTAGTAACTACAATGAGCAGTTCTTC
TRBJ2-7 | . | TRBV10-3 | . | CATQGPYYEQYF | TGTGCCACGCAGGGGCCGTACTACGAGCAGTACTTC
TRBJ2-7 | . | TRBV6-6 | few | CASSTVREQYF | TGTGCCAGCAGTACCGTGAGGGAGCAGTACTTC
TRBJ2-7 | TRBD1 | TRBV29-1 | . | CSVENPGQGSYEQYF | TGCAGCGTTGAAAACCCCGGACAGGGATCCTACGAGCAGTACTTC
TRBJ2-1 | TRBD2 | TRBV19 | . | CATRWRGLVPANEQFF | TGTGCCACCCGATGGCGCGGACTAGTACCCGCCAATGAGCAGTTCTTC
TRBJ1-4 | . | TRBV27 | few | CASSFRGGGGTNEKLFF | TGTGCCAGCAGTTTTCGGGGAGGGGGGGGCACTAATGAAAAACTGTTTTTT
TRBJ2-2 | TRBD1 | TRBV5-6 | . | CASSWTGLGELFF | TGTGCCAGCAGCTGGACAGGGCTCGGGGAGCTGTTTTTT
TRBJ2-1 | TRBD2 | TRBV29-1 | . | CSVHSGRYNEQFF | TGCAGCGTCCATAGCGGGCGTTACAATGAGCAGTTCTTC
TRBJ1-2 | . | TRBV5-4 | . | CASSPGFGQTNYGYTF | TGTGCCAGCAGCCCGGGTTTCGGACAGACAAACTATGGCTACACCTTC
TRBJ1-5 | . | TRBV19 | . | CASSIDIPGIPEYSNQPQHF | TGTGCCAGTAGTATAGATATACCGGGGATTCCCGAATATAGCAATCAGCCCCAGCATTTT
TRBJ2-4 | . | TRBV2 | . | CASSDPVLRAILAKNIQYF | TGTGCCAGCAGTGATCCCGTTTTGCGTGCAATCCTAGCCAAAAACATTCAGTACTTC
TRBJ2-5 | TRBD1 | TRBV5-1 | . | CASRTGGNQETQYF | TGCGCCAGCAGGACAGGGGGCAACCAAGAGACCCAGTACTTC
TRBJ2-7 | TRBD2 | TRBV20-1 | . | CSASGGYEQYF | TGCAGTGCAAGCGGGGGGTACGAGCAGTACTTC
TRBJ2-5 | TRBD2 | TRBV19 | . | CASSTYSGGRQETQYF | TGTGCCAGTAGTACATATAGCGGGGGGAGGCAAGAGACCCAGTACTTC
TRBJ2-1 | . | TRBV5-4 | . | CASSTPGYNEQFF | TGTGCCAGCAGCACCCCCGGGTACAATGAGCAGTTCTTC
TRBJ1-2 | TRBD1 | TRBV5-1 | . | CASSDLTGADYGYTF | TGCGCCAGCAGCGACCTGACAGGGGCGGACTATGGCTACACCTTC
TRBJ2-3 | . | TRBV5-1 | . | CASSFAGLGTDTQYF | TGCGCCAGCAGCTTTGCGGGGTTGGGCACAGATACGCAGTATTTT
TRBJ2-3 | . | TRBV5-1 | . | CASSLQSGDTQYF | TGCGCCAGCAGCTTGCAAAGCGGAGATACGCAGTATTTT
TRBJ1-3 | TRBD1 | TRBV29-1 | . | CSFQDRAVSGNTIYF | TGCAGCTTCCAAGACAGGGCCGTCTCTGGAAACACCATATATTTT
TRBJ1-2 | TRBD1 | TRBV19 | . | CASSIASGQGYGYTF | TGTGCCAGTAGTATAGCTTCGGGACAGGGATATGGCTACACCTTC
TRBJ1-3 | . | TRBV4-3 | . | CASSQDPRQISGNTIYF | TGCGCCAGCAGCCAAGATCCAAGACAGATCTCTGGAAACACCATATATTTT
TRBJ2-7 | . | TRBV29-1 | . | CSVEAGANYYEQYF | TGCAGCGTTGAAGCGGGAGCCAATTACTACGAGCAGTACTTC
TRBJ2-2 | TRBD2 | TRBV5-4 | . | CASSYSGSLTGELFF | TGTGCCAGCAGCTACAGCGGGAGTTTGACCGGGGAGCTGTTTTTT
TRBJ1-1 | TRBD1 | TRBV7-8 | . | CASSMPTGRNTEAFF | TGTGCCAGCAGCATGCCGACAGGGAGGAACACTGAAGCTTTCTTT
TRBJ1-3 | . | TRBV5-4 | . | CASSWMGNTIYF | TGTGCCAGCAGCTGGATGGGAAACACCATATATTTT
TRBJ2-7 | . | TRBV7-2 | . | CASSIGAGAEQYF | TGTGCCAGCAGCATAGGGGCGGGGGCCGAGCAGTACTTC